This TCR beta chain derives from a study of blood T cell repertoires in COVID-19. Seattle enrolled patients during active infection and tracked them longitudinally. Germline CDR1 SGHNT, CDR2 YYREEE (reference sequence). J gave up 4 bases and V 4 bases, and 7 bases lay outside the gene matches. The CDR3 runs to 14 residues. Here immunoSEQ multiplex PCR was the method, and the copy in TCRdb shows in-frame clones only, minus some. The sample includes 270,000 or so clones, nearly 90% of them seen just once. The specimen sequenced was peripheral blood. The V call is TRBV5-4, the J call TRBJ1-2; 7 bases map to TRBD1. The source of this sequence is a woman in her sixties with COVID-19, enrolled during active disease. CDR3 DNA sequence: TGTGCCAGCAGCCTAAGACAGGGTCCCTATGGCTACACCTTC. Its protein product is CASSLRQGPYGYTF.